This T cell receptor beta chain was sequenced for a study of T cells in Graves' hyperthyroidism and ophthalmopathy (dated by TCRdb to the late 2010s). With regard to the full study: Peripheral blood samples were taken at initial diagnosis, before any treatment was given. TCR V-J signatures able to tell the groups apart were searched for in a discovery cohort of 100 patients, of whom over 40 had Graves' ophthalmopathy and under 65 had stable Graves' hyperthyroidism. Whether ophthalmopathy could be predicted prospectively was tested in an independent validation cohort made up of 18 to 20 hyperthyroidism patients plus 17 patients who later progressed to ophthalmopathy. The 100 discovery patients were divided at random into training and test sets in a 7:3 ratio. In several Graves' hyperthyroidism patients, the study also compared T-cell repertoires from thyroid tissue with T-cell repertoires from blood. Following sampling, methimazole starting at 30 mg daily was given to hyperthyroidism patients, and high-dose intravenous methylprednisolone was given to ophthalmopathy patients. TCR Vbeta CDR3 sequencing of 130 to 150 peripheral blood samples (over 40 ophthalmopathy, some 75 hyperthyroidism and some 17 progressor patients) is reported in the paper. Broader findings and caveats from the paper: Ophthalmopathy was separated from stable hyperthyroidism by a 13 V-J signature model, with approximately 90% sensitivity and 81% to 82% specificity obtained in cross-validation and 80%/75% obtained in testing. Most expanded thyroid clonotypes (frequency above 0.001) were also found in blood, which suggests that blood repertoires may mirror thyroid immune responses. In validation, the model predicted progression to ophthalmopathy with over 65% sensitivity and about 73% specificity, a median of roughly seven months before onset. No statistical method was used to set the sample size in advance, and investigators knew the group allocation.

As for this clonotype: This receptor's antigen is unknown. No qualities accompany the bases; no much larger clone lies one base away.

Ophthalmopathy patients had moderately to severely active disease, Clinical Activity Score of at least 3, NOSPECS grade of at least 4, and duration under 3 months. Any patient with an uncontrolled infection, another autoimmune disease, pregnancy or lactation was excluded. Diagnoses relied on clinical symptoms, serum thyroxine and TRAb, thyroid ultrasound and orbital computed tomography. PBMCs were separated from roughly 9.3 ml of fresh peripheral blood using Ficoll-Paque density gradient centrifugation. Trizol reagent was used to extract total RNA, and RNA quality was then checked on an Agilent 2100 Bioanalyzer. The CDR3, from cysteine to phenylalanine, totals 14 residues. Only CDR3 DNA remains: 42 bases, in frame from the first base. Cut back by 5 bases and 6 bases, the V and J ends lie 14 bases apart. Based on the germline V gene, the CDR1 and CDR2 sequences are MDHEN and SYDVKM. Amplification of TCR beta CDR3 regions was carried out from RNA transcripts. For the first round of RT-PCR on the TCR CDR3, the HTBI primer set was used together with the Qiagen OneStep RT-PCR kit. A second multiplex PCR round built the libraries, followed by size selection and purification. Sequencing of the libraries was done on an Illumina HiSeq2000 using paired-end 100 bp reads. In the original analysis: SOAPnuke was used to process the raw data, throwing out any read that contained adapters or uncalled bases, had a mean Phred below 15, or lacked an exact constant-primer or identifier match. High-quality paired reads were merged using COPE v1.2.5, and each unique nucleotide sequence was defined as a clonotype. MiTCR v1.1 was used to align clonotypes to the IMGT TRBV, TRBD and TRBJ reference segments. The analysis included only V-J combinations with a frequency above 0.0001, which together covered roughly 99% of the repertoires. A TCS score was defined as the ratio of F50 (clonal expansion) to E x V (chaos), with BLOSUM62-based TCRdist applied between CDR3 peptides within each V-J. Welch's t-statistics and random forest reduced roughly 540 V-J features to some 14, which were used in a naive Bayes classifier (R e1071). Through fastp at Q25 and MiXCR, TCRdb rebuilt clones from the public reads, retaining in-frame beta chains. Each record represents a unique CDR3 protein, reported with the most common genes and DNA among its rows. The V and J calls reflect TCRdb's pipeline rather than the authors' work. For this sample the table gives a few hundred thousand distinct CDR3 sequences, of which approximately 23% were detected only once. The top ten constitute approximately 60% of the sample.

The chain is encoded by TRBV28 joined to TRBJ2-1; the D segment could be TRBD2, given 6 matching bases. The source of this sequence is a man aged 30 to 39 with Graves' ophthalmopathy. What was sequenced was blood. The base sequence is TGTGCCAGCAGTCTCCTCGGGACTCCCAATGAGCAGTTCTTC. Translation gives CASSLLGTPNEQFF.